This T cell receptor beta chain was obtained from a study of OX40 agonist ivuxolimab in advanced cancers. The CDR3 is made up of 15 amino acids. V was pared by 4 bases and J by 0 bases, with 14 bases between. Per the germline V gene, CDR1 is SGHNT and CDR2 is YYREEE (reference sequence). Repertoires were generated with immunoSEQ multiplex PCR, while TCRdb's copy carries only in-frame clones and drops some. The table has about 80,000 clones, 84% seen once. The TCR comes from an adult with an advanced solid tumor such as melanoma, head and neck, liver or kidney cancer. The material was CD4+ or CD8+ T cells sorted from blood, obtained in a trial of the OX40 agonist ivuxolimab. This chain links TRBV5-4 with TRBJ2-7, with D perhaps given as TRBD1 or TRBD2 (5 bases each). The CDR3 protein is CASSPGARVSYEQYF. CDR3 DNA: TGTGCCAGCAGCCCCGGGGCCAGGGTCTCCTACGAGCAGTACTTC.